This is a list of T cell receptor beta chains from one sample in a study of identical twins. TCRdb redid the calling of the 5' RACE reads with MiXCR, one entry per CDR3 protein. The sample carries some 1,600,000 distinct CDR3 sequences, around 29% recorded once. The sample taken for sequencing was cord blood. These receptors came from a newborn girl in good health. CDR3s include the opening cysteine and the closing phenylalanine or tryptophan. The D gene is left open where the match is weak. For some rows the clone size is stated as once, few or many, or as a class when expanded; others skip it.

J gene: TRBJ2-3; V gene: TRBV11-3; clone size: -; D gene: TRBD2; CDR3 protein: CASSVSGRITDTQYF; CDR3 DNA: TGTGCCAGCAGCGTTAGCGGGAGAATCACAGATACGCAGTATTTT
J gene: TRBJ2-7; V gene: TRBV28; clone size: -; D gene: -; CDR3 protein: CASTSGERAYEQYF; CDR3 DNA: TGTGCCAGCACTTCAGGGGAGCGGGCCTACGAGCAGTACTTC
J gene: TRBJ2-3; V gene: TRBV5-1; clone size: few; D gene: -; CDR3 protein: CASSLADSSTDTQYF; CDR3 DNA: TGCGCCAGCAGCTTGGCGGACTCCTCCACAGATACGCAGTATTTT
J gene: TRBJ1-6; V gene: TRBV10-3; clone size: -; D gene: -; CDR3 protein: CAISVGQPDNSPLHF; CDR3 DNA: TGTGCCATCAGTGTTGGGCAGCCAGATAATTCACCCCTCCACTTT
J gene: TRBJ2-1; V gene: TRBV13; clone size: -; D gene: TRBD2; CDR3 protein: CASSLSPASGSLRYNELFF; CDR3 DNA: TGTGCCAGCAGCTTAAGCCCCGCTAGCGGGAGTCTCCGCTACAATGAGCTGTTCTTC
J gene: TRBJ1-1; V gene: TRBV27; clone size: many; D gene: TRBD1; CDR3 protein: CASRDRRNTEAFF; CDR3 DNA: TGTGCCAGCAGGGACAGGAGGAACACTGAAGCTTTCTTT
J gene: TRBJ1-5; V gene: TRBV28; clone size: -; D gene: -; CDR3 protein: CASSAEVWPPSNQPQHF; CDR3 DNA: TGTGCCAGCAGCGCTGAAGTATGGCCACCTAGCAATCAGCCCCAGCATTTT
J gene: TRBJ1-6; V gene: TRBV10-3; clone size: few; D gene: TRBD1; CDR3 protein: CAIRGTGTSPLHF; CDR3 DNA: TGTGCCATCAGGGGGACAGGGACTTCACCCCTCCACTTT
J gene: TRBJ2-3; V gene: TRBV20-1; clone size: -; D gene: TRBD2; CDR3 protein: CSARGTSFADTQYF; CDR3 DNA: TGCAGTGCTAGAGGGACTAGCTTCGCAGATACGCAGTATTTT
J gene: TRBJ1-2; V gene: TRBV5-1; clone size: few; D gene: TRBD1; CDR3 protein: CASSMDRVSYGYTF; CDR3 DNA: TGCGCCAGCAGCATGGACAGGGTCTCCTATGGCTACACCTTC
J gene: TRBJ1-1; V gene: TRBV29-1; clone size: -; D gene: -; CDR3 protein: CSVVPNTEAFF; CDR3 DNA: TGCAGCGTTGTACCCAACACTGAAGCTTTCTTT
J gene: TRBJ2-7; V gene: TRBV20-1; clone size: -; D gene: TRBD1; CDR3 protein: CSARETGYGQYF; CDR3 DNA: TGCAGTGCTAGAGAGACAGGGTATGGGCAGTACTTC
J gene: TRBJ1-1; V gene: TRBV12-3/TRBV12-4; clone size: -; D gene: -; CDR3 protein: CASSPGASTEAFF; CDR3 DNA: TGTGCCAGCAGCCCAGGGGCCTCCACTGAAGCTTTCTTT
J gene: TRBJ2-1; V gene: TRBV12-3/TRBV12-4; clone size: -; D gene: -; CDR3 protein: CASSTDTYNEQFF; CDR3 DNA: TGTGCCAGCAGCACGGACACCTACAATGAGCAGTTCTTC
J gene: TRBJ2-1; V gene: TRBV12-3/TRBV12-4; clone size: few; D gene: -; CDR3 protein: CASSFGLSLSSYNEQFF; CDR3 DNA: TGTGCCAGCAGTTTTGGGCTATCTCTGAGCTCCTACAATGAGCAGTTCTTC
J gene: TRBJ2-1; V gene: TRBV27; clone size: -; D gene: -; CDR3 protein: CASSPTITNEQFF; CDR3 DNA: TGTGCCAGCAGTCCGACTATTACAAATGAGCAGTTCTTC
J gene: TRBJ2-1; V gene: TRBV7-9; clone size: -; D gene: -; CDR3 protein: CASSLFSWAARTDSRNEQFF; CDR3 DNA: TGTGCCAGCAGCTTATTCTCGTGGGCGGCGCGGACGGACTCCCGCAATGAGCAGTTCTTC
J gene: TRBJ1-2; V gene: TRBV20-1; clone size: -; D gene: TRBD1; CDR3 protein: CSAREGQGDYGYTF; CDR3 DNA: TGCAGTGCTAGGGAAGGACAGGGAGACTATGGCTACACCTTC
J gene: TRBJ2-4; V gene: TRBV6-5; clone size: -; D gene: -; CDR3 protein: CASKARRENIQYF; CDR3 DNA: TGTGCCAGCAAAGCGAGACGCGAAAACATTCAGTACTTC
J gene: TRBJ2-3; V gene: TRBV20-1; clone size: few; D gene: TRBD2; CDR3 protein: CSARGGGRVADTQYF; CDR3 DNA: TGCAGTGCTCGAGGGGGCGGGAGGGTCGCAGATACGCAGTATTTT
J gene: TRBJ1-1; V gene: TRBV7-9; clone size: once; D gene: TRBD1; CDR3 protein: CASRLRGPTEAFF; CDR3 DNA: TGTGCCAGCAGGCTCAGGGGGCCCACTGAAGCTTTCTTT
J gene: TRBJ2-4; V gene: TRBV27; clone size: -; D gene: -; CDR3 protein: CASSGDGVKNIQYF; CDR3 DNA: TGTGCCAGCAGTGGGGACGGAGTAAAAAACATTCAGTACTTC
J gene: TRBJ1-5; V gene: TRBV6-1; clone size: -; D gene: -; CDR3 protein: CASTILGNQPQHF; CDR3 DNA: TGTGCCAGTACGATCCTTGGCAATCAGCCCCAGCATTTT
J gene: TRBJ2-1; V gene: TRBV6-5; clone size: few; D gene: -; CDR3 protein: CASSYRGQTGLRSYNEQFF; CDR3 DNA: TGTGCCAGCAGTTACCGGGGACAGACGGGACTCCGTTCCTACAATGAGCAGTTCTTC
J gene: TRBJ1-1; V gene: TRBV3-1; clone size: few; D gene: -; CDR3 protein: CASSQPTPNTEAFF; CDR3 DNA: TGTGCCAGCAGCCAACCGACACCCAACACTGAAGCTTTCTTT
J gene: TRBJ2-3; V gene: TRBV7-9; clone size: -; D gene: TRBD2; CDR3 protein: CASSFLAGSSTDTQYF; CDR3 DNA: TGTGCCAGCAGCTTTTTAGCGGGGTCTAGCACAGATACGCAGTATTTT
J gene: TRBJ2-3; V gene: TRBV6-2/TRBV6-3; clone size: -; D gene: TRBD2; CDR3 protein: CASSYSRLAGFTDTQYF; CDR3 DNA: TGTGCCAGCAGTTACTCGAGGCTAGCGGGGTTCACAGATACGCAGTATTTT
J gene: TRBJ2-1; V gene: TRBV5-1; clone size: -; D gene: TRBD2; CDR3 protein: CASSSSGGNNEQFF; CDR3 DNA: TGCGCCAGCAGCTCGAGCGGGGGGAACAATGAGCAGTTCTTC
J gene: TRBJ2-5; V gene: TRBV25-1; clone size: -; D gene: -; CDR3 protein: CASSEYPRAKTQYF; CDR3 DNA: TGTGCCAGCAGTGAATATCCCAGGGCAAAGACCCAGTACTTC
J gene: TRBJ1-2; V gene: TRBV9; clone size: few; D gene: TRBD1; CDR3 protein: CASSVGGQGPNYGYTF; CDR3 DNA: TGTGCCAGCAGCGTAGGAGGACAGGGTCCTAACTATGGCTACACCTTC
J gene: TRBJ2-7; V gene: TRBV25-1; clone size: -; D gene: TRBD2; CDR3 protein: CASSGPRTSGNSYEQYF; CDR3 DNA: TGTGCCAGCAGTGGACCGAGGACTAGCGGAAATTCCTACGAGCAGTACTTC
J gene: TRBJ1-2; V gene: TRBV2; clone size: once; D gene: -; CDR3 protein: CASSEPAYGYTF; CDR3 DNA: TGTGCCAGCAGTGAGCCGGCCTATGGCTACACCTTC
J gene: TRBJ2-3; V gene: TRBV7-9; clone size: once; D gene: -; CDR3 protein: CASSLSLLATDTQYF; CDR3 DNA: TGTGCCAGCAGCTTAAGCCTATTAGCCACAGATACGCAGTATTTT
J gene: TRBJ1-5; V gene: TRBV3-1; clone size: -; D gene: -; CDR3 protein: CASSHNPGTGSNQPQHF; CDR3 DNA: TGTGCCAGCAGCCATAACCCCGGAACAGGGAGTAATCAGCCCCAGCATTTT
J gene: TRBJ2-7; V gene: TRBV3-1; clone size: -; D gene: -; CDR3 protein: CASSQTGTRSNEQYF; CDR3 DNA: TGTGCCAGCAGCCAAACGGGGACCAGGTCAAATGAGCAGTACTTC
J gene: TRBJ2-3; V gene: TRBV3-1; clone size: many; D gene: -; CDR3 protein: CASSQGTVTDTQYF; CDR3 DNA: TGTGCCAGCAGCCAAGGGACAGTCACAGATACGCAGTATTTT
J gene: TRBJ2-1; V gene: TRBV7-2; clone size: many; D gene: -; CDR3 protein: CASSERRGAYNEQFF; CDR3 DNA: TGTGCCAGCAGCGAAAGGCGGGGAGCCTACAATGAGCAGTTCTTC
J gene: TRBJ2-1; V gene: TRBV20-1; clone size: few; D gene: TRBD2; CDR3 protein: CSAVRLAGLNEQFF; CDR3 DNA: TGCAGCGCCGTTCGACTAGCGGGACTTAATGAGCAGTTCTTC
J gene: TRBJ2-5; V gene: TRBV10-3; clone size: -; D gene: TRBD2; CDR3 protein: CAISEASGTRGQETQYF; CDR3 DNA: TGTGCCATCAGTGAGGCCTCCGGGACTAGGGGGCAAGAGACCCAGTACTTC
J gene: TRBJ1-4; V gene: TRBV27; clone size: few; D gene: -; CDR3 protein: CANEAGHSTNEKLFF; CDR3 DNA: TGTGCCAACGAGGCAGGGCATTCGACTAATGAAAAACTGTTTTTT
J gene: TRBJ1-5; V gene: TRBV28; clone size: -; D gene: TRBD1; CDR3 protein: CASSGTGEYSNQPQHF; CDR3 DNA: TGTGCCAGCAGTGGTACAGGGGAATATAGCAATCAGCCCCAGCATTTT
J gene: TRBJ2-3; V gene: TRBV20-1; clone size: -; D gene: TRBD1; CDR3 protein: CSARPARGQDTQYF; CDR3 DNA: TGCAGTGCTAGACCGGCCAGGGGGCAGGATACGCAGTATTTT
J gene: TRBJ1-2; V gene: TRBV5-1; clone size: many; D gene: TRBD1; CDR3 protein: CASSWDRGYGYTF; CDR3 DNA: TGTGCCAGCAGTTGGGACAGGGGGTATGGCTACACCTTC
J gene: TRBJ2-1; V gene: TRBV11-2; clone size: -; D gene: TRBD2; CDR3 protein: CASSLVGLATAGELYNEQFF; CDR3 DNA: TGTGCCAGCAGCTTAGTGGGACTAGCTACCGCCGGGGAGCTCTACAATGAGCAGTTCTTC
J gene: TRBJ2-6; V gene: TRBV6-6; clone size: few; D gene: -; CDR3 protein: CASSYGEGTGANVLTF; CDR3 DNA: TGTGCCAGCAGTTACGGCGAGGGGACTGGGGCCAACGTCCTGACTTTC
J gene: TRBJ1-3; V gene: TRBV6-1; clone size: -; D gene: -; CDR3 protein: CASSGHRVLSGNTIYF; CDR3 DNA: TGTGCCAGCAGTGGGCATCGAGTCTTATCTGGAAACACCATATATTTT